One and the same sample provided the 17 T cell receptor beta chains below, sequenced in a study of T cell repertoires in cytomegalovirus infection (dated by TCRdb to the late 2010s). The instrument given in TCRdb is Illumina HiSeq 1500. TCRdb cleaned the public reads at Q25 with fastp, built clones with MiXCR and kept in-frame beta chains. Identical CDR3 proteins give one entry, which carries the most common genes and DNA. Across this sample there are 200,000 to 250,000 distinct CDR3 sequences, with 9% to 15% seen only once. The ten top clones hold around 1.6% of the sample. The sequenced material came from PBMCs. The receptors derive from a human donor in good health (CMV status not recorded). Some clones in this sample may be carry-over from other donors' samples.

CDR3 sequence reads: CASGRGTEETQYF. The CDR3 DNA follows: TGCGCCAGCGGACGTGGGACGGAAGAGACCCAGTACTTC. The rearrangement links TRBV4-1 to TRBJ2-5; D tentatively fits TRBD1 or TRBD2 (5 bases each). Looked up from germline, CDR1 is MGHRA and CDR2 is YSYEKL. V dropped 8 bases and J dropped 3 bases, with 13 bases sitting between them. The CDR3 sequence is 13 residues long.

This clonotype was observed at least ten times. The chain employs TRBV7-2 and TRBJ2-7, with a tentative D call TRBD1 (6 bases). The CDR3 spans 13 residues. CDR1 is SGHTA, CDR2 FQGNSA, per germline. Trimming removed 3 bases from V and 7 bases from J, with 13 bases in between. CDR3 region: CASSLGHRREQYF. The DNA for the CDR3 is TGTGCCAGCAGCTTGGGACACCGGCGGGAGCAGTACTTC.

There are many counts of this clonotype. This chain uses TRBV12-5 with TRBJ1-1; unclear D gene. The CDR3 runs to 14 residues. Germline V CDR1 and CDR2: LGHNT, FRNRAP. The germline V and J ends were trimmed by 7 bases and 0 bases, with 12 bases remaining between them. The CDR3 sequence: CASAQAVLNTEAFF. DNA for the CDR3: TGTGCTAGTGCTCAGGCGGTATTGAACACTGAAGCTTTCTTT.

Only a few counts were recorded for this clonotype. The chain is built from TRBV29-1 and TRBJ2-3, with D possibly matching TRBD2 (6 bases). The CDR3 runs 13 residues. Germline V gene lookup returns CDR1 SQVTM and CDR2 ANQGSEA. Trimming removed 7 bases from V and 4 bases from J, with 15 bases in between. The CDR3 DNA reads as TGCAGCGCCGGGACTGAGGGGTCAGATACGCAGTATTTT. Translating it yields CSAGTEGSDTQYF.

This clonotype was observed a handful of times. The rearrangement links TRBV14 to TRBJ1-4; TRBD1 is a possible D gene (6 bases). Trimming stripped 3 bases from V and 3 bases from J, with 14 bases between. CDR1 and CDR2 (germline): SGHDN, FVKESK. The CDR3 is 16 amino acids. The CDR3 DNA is TGTGCCAGCAGCCATACGAACAGGGCCTCTAATGAAAAACTGTTTTTT. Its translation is CASSHTNRASNEKLFF.

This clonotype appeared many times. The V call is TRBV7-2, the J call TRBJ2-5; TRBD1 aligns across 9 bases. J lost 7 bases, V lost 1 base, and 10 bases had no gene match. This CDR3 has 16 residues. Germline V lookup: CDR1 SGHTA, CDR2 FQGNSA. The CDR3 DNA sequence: TGTGCCAGCAGCTTAGTCACTGGGACAGGGCAGGGGACCCAGTACTTC. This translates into CASSLVTGTGQGTQYF.

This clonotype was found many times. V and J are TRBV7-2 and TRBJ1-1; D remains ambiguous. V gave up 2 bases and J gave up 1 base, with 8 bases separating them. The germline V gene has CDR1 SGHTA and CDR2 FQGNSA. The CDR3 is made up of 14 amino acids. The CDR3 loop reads CASSLRPKNTEAFF. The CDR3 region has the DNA TGTGCCAGCAGCTTAAGGCCAAAGAACACTGAAGCTTTCTTT.

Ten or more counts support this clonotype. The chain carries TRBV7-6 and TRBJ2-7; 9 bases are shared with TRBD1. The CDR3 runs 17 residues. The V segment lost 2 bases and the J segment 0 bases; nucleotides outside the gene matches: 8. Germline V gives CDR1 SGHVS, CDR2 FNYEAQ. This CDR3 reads CASSLMLDRGSSYEQYF. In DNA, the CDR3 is TGTGCCAGCAGCTTAATGTTGGACAGGGGCAGCTCCTACGAGCAGTACTTC.

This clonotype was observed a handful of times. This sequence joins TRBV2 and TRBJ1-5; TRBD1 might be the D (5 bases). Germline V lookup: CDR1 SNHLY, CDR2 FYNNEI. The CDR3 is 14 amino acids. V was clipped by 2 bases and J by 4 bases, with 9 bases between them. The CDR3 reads CASSERGGNQPQHF. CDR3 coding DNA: TGTGCCAGCAGTGAAAGGGGAGGAAATCAGCCCCAGCATTTT. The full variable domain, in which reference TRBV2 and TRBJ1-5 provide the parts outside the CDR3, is EPEVTQTPSHQVTQMGQEVILRCVPISNHLYFYWYRQILGQKVEFLVSFYNNEISEKSEIFDDQFSVERPDGSNFTLKIRSTKLEDSAMYFCASSERGGNQPQHFGDGTRLSIL.

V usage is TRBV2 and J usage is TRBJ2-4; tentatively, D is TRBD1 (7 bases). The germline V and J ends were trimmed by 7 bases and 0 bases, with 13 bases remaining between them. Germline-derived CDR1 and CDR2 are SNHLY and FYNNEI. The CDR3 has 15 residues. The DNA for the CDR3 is TGTGCCAGCAAGGAGGGGGCAGAAGCCAAAAACATTCAGTACTTC. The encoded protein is CASKEGAEAKNIQYF.

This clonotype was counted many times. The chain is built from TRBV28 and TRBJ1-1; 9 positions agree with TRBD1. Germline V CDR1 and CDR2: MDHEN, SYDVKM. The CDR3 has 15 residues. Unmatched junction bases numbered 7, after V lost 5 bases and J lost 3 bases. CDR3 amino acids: CASSLTDRGYTEAFF. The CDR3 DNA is TGTGCCAGCAGTCTCACGGACAGGGGATACACTGAAGCTTTCTTT.

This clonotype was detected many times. The CDR3 reads CASGLTRGTEAFF. CDR3 nucleotide sequence: TGTGCTAGTGGTTTGACGAGGGGTACTGAAGCTTTCTTT. The V and J genes are TRBV12-5 and TRBJ1-1, with TRBD1 as a possible D gene (5 bases). The V gene's germline CDR1 is LGHNT and CDR2 FRNRAP. This CDR3 has 13 residues. V was shortened by 2 bases and J by 5 bases, with 9 bases between the two germline ends.

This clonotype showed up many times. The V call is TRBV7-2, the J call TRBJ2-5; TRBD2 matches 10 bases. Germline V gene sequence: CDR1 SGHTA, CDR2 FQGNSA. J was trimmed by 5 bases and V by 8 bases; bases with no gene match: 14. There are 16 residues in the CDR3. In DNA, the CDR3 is TGTGCCAGCTCTGAGCTGTCAGCGGGAGGGGACGAGACCCAGTACTTC. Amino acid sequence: CASSELSAGGDETQYF.

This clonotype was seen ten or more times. The CDR3 loop is CASSPRARSNQPQHF. The CDR3 nucleotides read TGTGCCAGCAGCCCCCGAGCCAGGAGCAATCAGCCCCAGCATTTT. V is TRBV7-2 and J is TRBJ1-5; no clear D gene. The CDR3 loop spans 15 amino acids. Trimming removed 5 bases at V and 1 base at J, with 12 bases between. From germline, CDR1 is SGHTA and CDR2 FQGNSA.

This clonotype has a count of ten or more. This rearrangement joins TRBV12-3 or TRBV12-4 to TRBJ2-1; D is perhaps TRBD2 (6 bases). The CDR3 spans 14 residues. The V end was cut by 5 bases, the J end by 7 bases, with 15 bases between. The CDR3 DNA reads TGTGCCAGCAGTATTCGAACGGCGGGGAATGAGCAGTTCTTC. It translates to CASSIRTAGNEQFF.

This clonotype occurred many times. CDR3 protein: CASSPTVDRGSEQFF. CDR3 bases: TGCGCCAGCAGTCCCACCGTGGACAGGGGTAGTGAGCAGTTCTTC. The chain recombines TRBV5-1 with TRBJ2-1; 9 bases agree with TRBD1. This CDR3 contains 15 residues. Losses at the gene ends were 5 bases for V and 9 bases for J; bases not matched to a gene: 12. Germline lookup yields CDR1 SGHRS and CDR2 YFSETQ.

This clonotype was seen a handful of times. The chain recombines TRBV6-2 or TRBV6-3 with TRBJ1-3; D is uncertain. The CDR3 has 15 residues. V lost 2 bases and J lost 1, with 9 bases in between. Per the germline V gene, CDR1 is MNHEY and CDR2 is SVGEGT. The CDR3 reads CASSYPGKSGNTIYF. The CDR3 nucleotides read TGTGCCAGCAGTTACCCCGGGAAATCTGGAAACACCATATATTTT.